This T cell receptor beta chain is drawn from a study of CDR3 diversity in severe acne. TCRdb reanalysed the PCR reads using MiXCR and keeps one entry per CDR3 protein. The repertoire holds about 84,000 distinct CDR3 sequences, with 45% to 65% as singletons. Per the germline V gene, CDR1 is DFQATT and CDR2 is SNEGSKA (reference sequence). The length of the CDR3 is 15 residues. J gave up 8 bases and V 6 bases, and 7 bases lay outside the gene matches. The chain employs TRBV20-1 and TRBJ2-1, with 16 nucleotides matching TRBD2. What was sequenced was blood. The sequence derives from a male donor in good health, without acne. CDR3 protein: CSAGTSGGAFYEQFF. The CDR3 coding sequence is TGCAGTGCCGGGACTAGCGGGGGGGCATTCTATGAGCAGTTCTTC.